This record covers a single TCR beta chain. This sample was included in a study of blood T cells in healthy people across ages. A second about 6 to 12 cycle PCR used barcoded and J-beta primers. TCRdb called the 5' RACE reads again in MiXCR, with one record for every CDR3 protein. Of 800,000 to 900,000 distinct CDR3 sequences in the sample, around 62% were seen once. Germline assignment: CDR1 MNHEY and CDR2 SVGEGT. The CDR3 is 18 amino acids. This sequence originates from a man aged 30 to 39 in good health. The sample consisted of blood. The chain has TRBV6-2 or TRBV6-3 and TRBJ2-4; 10 bases are a match to TRBD2. Near its end, the DNA agrees better with TRBJ2-7, so the J call may be wrong. The CDR3 nucleotides read TGTGCCAGCAGGGGATTAGCGGGGGGACCTGACATCCCCTACGAGCAGTACTTC. Translated: CASRGLAGGPDIPYEQYF.